These T cell receptor beta chains were read from a single sample in a study of vaccination and CD4 T cells after COVID-19. Via MiXCR, TCRdb re-called the PCR reads, giving one row per CDR3 protein. The sample lists fewer than 20,000 distinct CDR3 sequences, around 80% occurring once. The antigens for these receptors are not known. Source: CD4+ T cells from blood, cultured in vitro, taken after SARS-CoV-2 vaccination. Receptors originate from a human donor who received a COVID-19 vaccine. The CDR3 runs from the conserved cysteine through the conserved F or W. A D gene is named only where the DNA matches it firmly. Part of the rows lack a size; the others show once, few, many or a class for expanded clones.

V gene	CDR3 length	J gene	clone size	D gene	CDR3 DNA	CDR3 protein
TRBV7-8	15	TRBJ1-6	-	TRBD1	TGTGCCAGCAGCTTGGGGACAGTTTTAAATTCACCCCTCCACTTT	CASSLGTVLNSPLHF
TRBV6-1	12	TRBJ1-1	few	-	TGTGCCAGCAGTGCCCCGAACACTGAAGCTTTCTTT	CASSAPNTEAFF
TRBV19	12	TRBJ1-1	-	-	TGTGCCAGTAGGAGCCCCAACACTGAAGCTTTCTTT	CASRSPNTEAFF
TRBV20-1	14	TRBJ2-1	-	TRBD2	TGCAGTGCTATGGTCGGGGGGGCGTCCAATGAGCAGTTCTTC	CSAMVGGASNEQFF
TRBV23-1	15	TRBJ2-7	once	-	TGCGCCAGCAGTCGGGCCCGAAAGGGGACCTACGAGCAGTACTTC	CASSRARKGTYEQYF
TRBV30	14	TRBJ1-3	-	TRBD1	TGTGCCTGGGGGACAGGTTCTCTTGGAAACACCATATATTTT	CAWGTGSLGNTIYF
TRBV7-6	13	TRBJ1-1	-	-	TGTGCCAGCAGCTTAGGTCGTAACACTGAAGCTTTCTTT	CASSLGRNTEAFF
TRBV30	15	TRBJ1-5	few	-	TGTGCCTGGAGTAAACAGGCTTATAGCAATCAGCCCCAGCATTTT	CAWSKQAYSNQPQHF
TRBV7-9	15	TRBJ1-1	-	TRBD1	TGTGCCAGCAGAGATAGACAGGGATCAAACACTGAAGCTTTCTTT	CASRDRQGSNTEAFF
TRBV19	14	TRBJ1-2	-	-	TGTGCCAGTAGTATAGGTGCAGAGAACTATGGCTACACCTTC	CASSIGAENYGYTF
TRBV24-1	14	TRBJ2-1	-	TRBD1	TGTGCCACCAGGGGGGGACAGGAATACAATGAGCAGTTCTTC	CATRGGQEYNEQFF
TRBV20-1	15	TRBJ2-7	few	TRBD1	TGCAGTGCTAGAGACGGGACAGGGAGCGTCTACGAGCAGTACTTC	CSARDGTGSVYEQYF
TRBV30	14	TRBJ1-5	-	TRBD1	TGTGCCTGGAGAGGGACAGGGAAAAGTCAGCCCCAGCATTTT	CAWRGTGKSQPQHF
TRBV6-1	14	TRBJ1-1	-	-	TGTGCCAGCAAATCAGGGGTGGTGAACACTGAAGCTTTCTTT	CASKSGVVNTEAFF
TRBV2	14	TRBJ1-2	-	-	TGTGCCAGCAAAATCGAGAAAAGTGGGGGTGGCTACACCTTC	CASKIEKSGGGYTF
TRBV20-1	19	TRBJ1-2	few	TRBD1	TGCAGTGCTAGAGATCTACGAGGACAGGGTCCCCGATTTAACTATGGCTACACCTTC	CSARDLRGQGPRFNYGYTF
TRBV20-1	14	TRBJ1-3	few	-	TGCAGTGCTAGAGATCCGTGGACTGGAAACACCATATATTTT	CSARDPWTGNTIYF
TRBV7-2	15	TRBJ2-3	-	-	TGTGCCAGCAGCCTTCAGGGACCAAGCACAGATACGCAGTATTTT	CASSLQGPSTDTQYF
TRBV20-1	14	TRBJ2-2	once	TRBD2	TGCAGTGCTAGACTAGCGGGGACGGTCGGGGAGCTGTTTTTT	CSARLAGTVGELFF
TRBV24-1	16	TRBJ2-3	-	TRBD1	TGTGCCACCAGTGATTTAGGCAGGGGGCGAGGAGATACGCAGTATTTT	CATSDLGRGRGDTQYF
TRBV6-1	16	TRBJ2-3	-	TRBD2	TGTGCCAGCAGTGGGAGGGGACTAGTGGTCGGGGATACGCAGTATTTT	CASSGRGLVVGDTQYF
TRBV6-5	18	TRBJ2-5	-	TRBD2	TGTGCCAGCAGTTACTCGAGGACTAGCGGGGGGGTTCAAGAGACCCAGTACTTC	CASSYSRTSGGVQETQYF
TRBV20-1	13	TRBJ2-5	-	-	TGCAGTGCTAGAGTAGGGGGGATAGAGACCCAGTACTTC	CSARVGGIETQYF
TRBV20-1	11	TRBJ2-3	-	TRBD2	TGCAGCAGGACTAGCAGAGATACGCAGTATTTT	CSRTSRDTQYF
TRBV2	17	TRBJ2-7	-	TRBD1	TGTGCCAGCAGTGAAGAGACAGGGTTCGTTAGGCGCTCCGAGCAGTACTTC	CASSEETGFVRRSEQYF
TRBV20-1	14	TRBJ1-4	-	-	TGCAGTGCCCAACTGACACCAACTAATGAAAAACTGTTTTTT	CSAQLTPTNEKLFF
TRBV12-3/TRBV12-4	14	TRBJ1-2	-	-	TGTGCCAGCAGTTTAGCCGCAGGGGCGGGTTCCTACACCTTC	CASSLAAGAGSYTF